Sequencing of this T cell receptor (beta chain) was carried out in a study of blood T cells in healthy people across ages. Overall study results and limits: Diversity figures derived from one million T cells were judged to underestimate the true value.

The CDR3 runs 14 residues. Trimming shortened V by 5 bases and J by 3 bases, and 13 bases separated the two germline ends. The germline gives CDR1 MNHEY, CDR2 SMNVEV (reference sequence). Isolated PBMCs totaled at least 7 million in each sample. The second PCR ran about 6 to 12 cycles with a sample-barcoded 5' primer and J-beta primers. TCRdb reprocessed the 5' RACE reads with MiXCR, giving one entry per CDR3 protein. Of some 860,000 distinct CDR3 sequences listed, more than 50% are singletons. In regard to this clonotype: Its antigen is unknown.

This receptor was taken from a man aged 40-49 years in good health. The J gene is TRBJ2-5, the V gene TRBV27, with D uncertain. The source material was blood. The CDR3 DNA reads TGTGCCAGCAGTCGTCCGGGCCAGAAAGAGACCCAGTACTTC. It codes for CASSRPGQKETQYF.